These 3 T cell receptor beta chains were sequenced from one sample in a study of OX40 agonist ivuxolimab in advanced cancers. Repertoires were generated with immunoSEQ multiplex PCR, while TCRdb's copy carries only in-frame clones and drops some. Of over 10,000 clones in the sample, approximately 76% were seen once. The sequenced sample was CD4+ or CD8+ T cells sorted from blood, obtained in a trial of the OX40 agonist ivuxolimab. All receptors come from an adult with an advanced solid tumor such as melanoma, head and neck, liver or kidney cancer.

CDR3 nucleotides: TGCGCCAGCAGCCCCTCAATCAGGGGGCGGGTGGGCAATCAGCCCCAGCATTTT. Protein product: CASSPSIRGRVGNQPQHF. The V gene is TRBV4-3, the J gene TRBJ1-5, with 8 bases identical to TRBD1. The trim removed 4 bases at V and 2 bases at J, leaving 13 bases unmatched. This CDR3 spans 18 amino acids. Germline assignment: CDR1 LGHNA and CDR2 YSLEER.

The chain employs TRBV28 and TRBJ1-2, with TRBD1 identical over 9 bases. V lost 6 bases to trimming and J lost 4 bases; unmatched junction nucleotides: 15. Germline V gene lookup returns CDR1 MDHEN and CDR2 SYDVKM. This CDR3 contains 17 residues. The CDR3 DNA follows: TGTGCCAGCAGGGAGGACAGGGGAAGTTACCTTTCCTATGGCTACACCTTC. Translated: CASREDRGSYLSYGYTF.

This clone occurred a few times. This chain joins TRBV10-3 and TRBJ2-7; D might be TRBD2 (6 bases). V shed 8 bases and J shed 6 bases, with 11 bases lying between them. The CDR3 runs to 11 residues. Germline CDR1 ENHRY, CDR2 SYGVKD. The CDR3 DNA follows: TGTGCCATCTGGGGAGGCCTCGAGCAGTACTTC. As protein: CAIWGGLEQYF.